This T cell receptor (beta chain) was documented in a study of blood T cell repertoires in COVID-19. Background on the study: The United States, Italy and Spain provided the acute and convalescent COVID-19 samples. Sample material is recorded as cDNA or gDNA derived from T cells, B-cell-depleted T cells, or PBMCs.

In the original workflow: Reference gene primer amplification gave nucleated cell count estimates. The table came from immunoSEQ multiplex PCR; TCRdb's copy has only in-frame clones and leaves some out. The V and J calls and the clone size are those of that table, but D and trimming were determined from the DNA. The sample records under 250,000 clones, roughly 86% being singletons. Germline CDR1 is LGHDT and CDR2 is YNNKEL (reference sequence). This CDR3 spans 13 amino acids. V shed 10 bases and J 3 bases; nucleotides not matched to a gene: 6. The V call is TRBV3-1 (or the pseudogene TRBV3-2), the J call TRBJ2-1, with TRBD2 identical over 7 bases. The sequence came from a woman aged 60-75 years with acute or convalescent COVID-19. What was sequenced was peripheral blood. Here the CDR3 reads CATGRSYYNEQFF. For the CDR3, the DNA is TGTGCCACCGGGAGGTCCTACTACAATGAGCAGTTCTTC.